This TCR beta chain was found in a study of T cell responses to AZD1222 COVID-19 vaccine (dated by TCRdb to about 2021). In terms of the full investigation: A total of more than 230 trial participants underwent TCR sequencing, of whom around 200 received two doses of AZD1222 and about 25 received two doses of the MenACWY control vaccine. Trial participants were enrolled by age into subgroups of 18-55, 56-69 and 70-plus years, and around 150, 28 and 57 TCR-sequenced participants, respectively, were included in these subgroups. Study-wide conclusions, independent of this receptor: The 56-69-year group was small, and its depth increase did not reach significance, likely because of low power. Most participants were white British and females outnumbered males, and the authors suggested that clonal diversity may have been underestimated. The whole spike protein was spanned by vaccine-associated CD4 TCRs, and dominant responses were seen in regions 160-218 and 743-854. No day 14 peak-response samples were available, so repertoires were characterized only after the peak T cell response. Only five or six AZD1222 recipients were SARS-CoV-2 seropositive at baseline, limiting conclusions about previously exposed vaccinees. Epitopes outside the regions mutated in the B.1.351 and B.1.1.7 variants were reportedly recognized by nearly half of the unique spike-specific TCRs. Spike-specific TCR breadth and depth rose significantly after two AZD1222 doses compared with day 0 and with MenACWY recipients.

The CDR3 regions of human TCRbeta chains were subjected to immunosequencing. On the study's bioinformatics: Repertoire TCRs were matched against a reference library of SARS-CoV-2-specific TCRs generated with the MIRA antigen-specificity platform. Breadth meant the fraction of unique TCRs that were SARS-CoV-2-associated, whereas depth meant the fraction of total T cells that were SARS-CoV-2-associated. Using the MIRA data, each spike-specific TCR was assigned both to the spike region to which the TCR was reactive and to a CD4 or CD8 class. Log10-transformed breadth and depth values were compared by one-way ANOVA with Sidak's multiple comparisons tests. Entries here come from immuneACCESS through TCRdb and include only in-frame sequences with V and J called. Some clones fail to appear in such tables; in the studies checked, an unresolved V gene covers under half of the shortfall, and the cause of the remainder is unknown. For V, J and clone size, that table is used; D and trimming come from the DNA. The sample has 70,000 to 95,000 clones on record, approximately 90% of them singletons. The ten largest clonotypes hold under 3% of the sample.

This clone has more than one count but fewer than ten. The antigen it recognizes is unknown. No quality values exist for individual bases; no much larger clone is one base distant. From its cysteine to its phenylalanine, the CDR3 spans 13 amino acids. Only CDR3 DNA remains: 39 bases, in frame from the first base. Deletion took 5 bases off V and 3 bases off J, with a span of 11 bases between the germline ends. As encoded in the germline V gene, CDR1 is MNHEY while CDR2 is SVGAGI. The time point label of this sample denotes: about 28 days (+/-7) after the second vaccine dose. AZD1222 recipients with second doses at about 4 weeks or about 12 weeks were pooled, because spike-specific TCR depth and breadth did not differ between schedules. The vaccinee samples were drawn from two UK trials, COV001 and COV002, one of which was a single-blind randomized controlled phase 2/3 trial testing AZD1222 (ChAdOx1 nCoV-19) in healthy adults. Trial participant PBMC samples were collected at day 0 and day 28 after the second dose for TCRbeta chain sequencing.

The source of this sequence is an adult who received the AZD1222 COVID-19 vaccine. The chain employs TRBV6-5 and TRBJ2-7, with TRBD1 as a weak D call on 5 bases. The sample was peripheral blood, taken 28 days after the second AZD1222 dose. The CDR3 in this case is CASSQLGLYEQYF. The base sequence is TGTGCCAGCAGTCAGCTGGGGCTCTACGAGCAGTACTTC.